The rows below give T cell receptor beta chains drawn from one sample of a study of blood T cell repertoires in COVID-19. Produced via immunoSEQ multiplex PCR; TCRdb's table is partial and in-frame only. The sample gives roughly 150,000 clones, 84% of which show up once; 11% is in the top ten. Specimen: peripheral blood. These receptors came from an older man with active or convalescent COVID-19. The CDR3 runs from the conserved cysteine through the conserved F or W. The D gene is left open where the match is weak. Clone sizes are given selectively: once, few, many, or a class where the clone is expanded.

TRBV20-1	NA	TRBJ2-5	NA	CSASIGVQETQYF	TGCAGTGCTAGTATCGGGGTTCAAGAGACCCAGTACTTC
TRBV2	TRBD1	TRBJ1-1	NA	CASSEIRGINTEAFF	TGTGCCAGCAGTGAAATCAGGGGGATAAACACTGAAGCTTTCTTT
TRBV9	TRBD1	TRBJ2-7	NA	CASSVGGTGEIEQYF	TGTGCCAGCAGCGTAGGAGGGACAGGGGAAATCGAGCAGTACTTC
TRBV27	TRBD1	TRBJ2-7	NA	CASSFRQGLSYEQYF	TGTGCCAGCAGCTTTCGACAGGGGCTCTCCTACGAGCAGTACTTC
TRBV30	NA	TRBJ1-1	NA	CAWSGGARIEAFF	TGTGCCTGGAGTGGTGGCGCCAGGATCGAAGCTTTCTTT
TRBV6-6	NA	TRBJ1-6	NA	CASSFDSPSGNSPLHF	TGTGCCAGCAGTTTCGACAGTCCTTCCGGGAATTCACCCCTCCACTTT
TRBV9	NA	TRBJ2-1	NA	CASSVVGSGSYNEQFF	TGTGCCAGCAGCGTAGTAGGTAGCGGATCCTACAATGAGCAGTTCTTC
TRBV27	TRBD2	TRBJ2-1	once	CASSSSGRVSPQFF	TGTGCCAGCAGTTCTAGCGGGAGGGTTAGTCCCCAGTTCTTC
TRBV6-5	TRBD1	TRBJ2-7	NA	CASSYRDRGSYEQYF	TGTGCCAGCAGTTATCGGGACAGGGGTTCCTACGAGCAGTACTTC
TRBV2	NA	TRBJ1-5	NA	CASSEGWTARAPQHF	TGTGCCAGCAGTGAAGGATGGACAGCCCGGGCGCCCCAGCATTTT
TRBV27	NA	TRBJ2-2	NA	CASRRLRGELFF	TGTGCCAGCAGGCGGCTCCGCGGGGAGCTGTTTTTT
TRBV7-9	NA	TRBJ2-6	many	CASSPLLANVLTF	TGTGCCAGCAGCCCCCTCCTGGCCAACGTCCTGACTTTC
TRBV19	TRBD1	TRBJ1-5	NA	CASSTTGNQPQHF	TGTGCCAGTAGTACGACAGGGAATCAGCCCCAGCATTTT
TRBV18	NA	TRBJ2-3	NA	CASSPTRAGTDTQYF	TGTGCCAGCTCACCGACCAGGGCTGGCACAGATACGCAGTATTTT
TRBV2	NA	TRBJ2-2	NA	CAGGRDNGPGELFF	TGTGCCGGAGGCCGGGACAACGGGCCCGGGGAGCTGTTTTTT
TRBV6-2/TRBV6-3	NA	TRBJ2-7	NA	CASSYRDSEQYF	TGTGCCAGCAGTTACCGAGACAGTGAGCAGTACTTC
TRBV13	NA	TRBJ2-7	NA	CASSPLSSYEQYF	TGTGCCAGCAGCCCGCTAAGCTCCTACGAGCAGTACTTC
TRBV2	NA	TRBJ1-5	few	CASMGGGGQPQHF	TGTGCCAGCATGGGGGGAGGGGGACAGCCCCAGCATTTT
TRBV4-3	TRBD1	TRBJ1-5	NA	CASSPGGGSNQPQHF	TGCGCCAGCAGCCCAGGGGGAGGAAGCAATCAGCCCCAGCATTTT
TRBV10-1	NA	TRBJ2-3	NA	CASSGSRWDTQYF	TGCGCCAGCAGTGGATCGAGGTGGGATACGCAGTATTTT
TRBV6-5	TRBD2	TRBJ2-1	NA	CASSEGLAANEQFF	TGTGCCAGCAGCGAGGGACTAGCGGCAAATGAGCAGTTCTTC
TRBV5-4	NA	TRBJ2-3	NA	CASSLETGTQYF	TGTGCCAGCAGCTTGGAGACAGGTACGCAGTATTTT
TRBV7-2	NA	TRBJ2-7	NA	CASSLNRDEQYF	TGTGCCAGCAGCTTAAACAGAGACGAGCAGTACTTC
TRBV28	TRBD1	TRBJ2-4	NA	CASSFPSRDRGGAYSGGIQYF	TGTGCCAGCAGTTTCCCGAGCAGGGACAGGGGGGGGGCTTATTCGGGTGGCATTCAGTACTTC
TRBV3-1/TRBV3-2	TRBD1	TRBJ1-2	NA	CASSPRQGYYGYTF	TGTGCCAGCAGCCCCCGACAGGGATACTATGGCTACACCTTC
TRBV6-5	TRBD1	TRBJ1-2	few	CASTGTGPYGYTF	TGTGCCAGCACGGGGACAGGGCCCTATGGCTACACCTTC
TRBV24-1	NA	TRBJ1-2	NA	CATSDLDSYGYTF	TGTGCCACCAGTGATTTGGACAGCTATGGCTACACCTTC
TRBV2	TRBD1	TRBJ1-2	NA	CASSADRGDGYTF	TGTGCCAGCAGCGCAGACAGGGGAGATGGCTACACCTTC
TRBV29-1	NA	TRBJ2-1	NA	CSVLTSTGPNEQFF	TGCAGCGTGCTCACTAGCACAGGCCCAAATGAGCAGTTCTTC
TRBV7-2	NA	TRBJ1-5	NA	CASSFPGNQPQHF	TGTGCCAGCAGCTTTCCAGGAAATCAGCCCCAGCATTTT
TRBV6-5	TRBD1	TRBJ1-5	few	CASSRDRGGNQPQHF	TGTGCCAGCAGTCGAGACAGGGGGGGCAATCAGCCCCAGCATTTT
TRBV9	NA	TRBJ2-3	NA	CASSDSKSTDTQYF	TGTGCCAGCAGCGACTCCAAAAGCACAGATACGCAGTATTTT
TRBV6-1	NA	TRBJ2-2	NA	CASSSTGLWELFF	TGTGCCAGCAGTTCCACAGGGTTGTGGGAGCTGTTTTTT
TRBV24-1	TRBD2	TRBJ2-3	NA	CATSDPLGTSGSTDTQYF	TGTGCCACCAGTGATCCACTCGGGACTAGCGGGAGCACAGATACGCAGTATTTT
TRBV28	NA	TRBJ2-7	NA	CASSFAGNSYEQYF	TGTGCCAGCAGTTTCGCGGGGAACTCCTACGAGCAGTACTTC
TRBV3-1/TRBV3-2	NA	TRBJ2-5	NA	CASSQDMETQYF	TGTGCCAGCAGCCAAGATATGGAGACCCAGTACTTC
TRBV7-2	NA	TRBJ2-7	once	CASSLQAGYEQYF	TGTGCCAGCAGCTTACAAGCGGGCTACGAGCAGTACTTC
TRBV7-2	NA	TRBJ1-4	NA	CASSLSQGGNEKLFF	TGTGCCAGCAGCTTGTCCCAGGGAGGTAATGAAAAACTGTTTTTT
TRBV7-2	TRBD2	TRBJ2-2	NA	CAWRRGLAGGELFF	TGTGCCTGGAGGCGAGGACTAGCGGGCGGGGAGCTGTTTTTT
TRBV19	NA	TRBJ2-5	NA	CASRAVGAQETQYF	TGTGCCAGTAGAGCTGTTGGGGCTCAGGAGACCCAGTACTTC
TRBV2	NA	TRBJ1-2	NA	CASSGVEGVGGYTF	TGTGCCAGCAGTGGGGTCGAGGGTGTTGGTGGCTACACCTTC
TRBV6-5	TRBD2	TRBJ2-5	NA	CASSYTGSGGKETQYF	TGTGCCAGCAGTTACACGGGTTCGGGGGGGAAAGAGACCCAGTACTTC
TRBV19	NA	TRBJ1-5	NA	CASSIGSQPQHF	TGTGCCAGTAGTATAGGTAGTCAGCCCCAGCATTTT
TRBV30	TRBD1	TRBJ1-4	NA	CAWAGTGFINNEKLFF	TGTGCCTGGGCCGGGACAGGGTTTATTAATAATGAAAAACTGTTTTTT
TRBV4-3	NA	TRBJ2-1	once	CASSRYPPSSYNEQFF	TGCGCCAGCAGCCGGTACCCCCCTAGCTCCTACAATGAGCAGTTCTTC
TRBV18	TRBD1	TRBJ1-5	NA	CASSPRQGNQPQHF	TGTGCCAGCTCACCTAGACAGGGAAATCAGCCCCAGCATTTT
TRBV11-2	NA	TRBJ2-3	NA	CASSPRPGTSSDTQYF	TGTGCCAGCAGCCCTCGTCCCGGGACTTCGTCAGATACGCAGTATTTT
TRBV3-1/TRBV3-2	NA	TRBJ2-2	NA	CASSRLANTGELFF	TGTGCCAGCAGCCGACTAGCGAACACCGGGGAGCTGTTTTTT
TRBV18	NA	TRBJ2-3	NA	CASSPTTRVDTQYF	TGTGCCAGCTCACCAACAACTAGGGTAGATACGCAGTATTTT
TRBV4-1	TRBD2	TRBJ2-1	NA	CASSQDSGGYNEQFF	TGCGCCAGCAGCCAGGACAGCGGGGGTTACAATGAGCAGTTCTTC